The 6 T cell receptor beta chains below all came from one sample that was sequenced in a study of T cell responses to AZD1222 COVID-19 vaccine. The data were produced by immunoSEQ multiplex PCR, yet TCRdb's version contains in-frame clones alone and is incomplete. Among roughly 150,000 clones, more than 90% were seen once, and the ten largest hold approximately 1.6%. Sequencing was performed on peripheral blood, taken 28 days after the second AZD1222 dose. These receptors all stem from an adult who received the AZD1222 COVID-19 vaccine.

The chain joins TRBV5-4 to TRBJ2-3; D is unclear. The CDR3 is 16 residues long. Trimming stripped 0 bases from V and 4 bases from J, with 15 bases between. Germline loops: CDR1 SGHNT, CDR2 YYREEE (reference sequence). CDR3 bases: TGTGCCAGCAGCTTGGGTTCGAGCGCCTTCGCAGATACGCAGTATTTT. It translates to CASSLGSSAFADTQYF.

The genes are TRBV15 and TRBJ1-4; D remains ambiguous. The length of the CDR3 is 13 residues. Germline-derived CDR1 and CDR2 are LNHNV and YYDKDF (reference sequence). V was clipped by 3 bases and J by 8 bases, with 10 bases between them. The CDR3 sequence: CATSRGPTEKLFF. CDR3 coding DNA: TGTGCCACCAGCAGGGGCCCCACGGAAAAACTGTTTTTT. Variable domain in full (rest from reference TRBV15 and TRBJ1-4): DAMVIQNPRYQVTQFGKPVTLSCSQTLNHNVMYWYQQKSSQAPKLLFHYYDKDFNNEADTPDNFQSRRPNTSFCFLDIRSPGLGDTAMYLCATSRGPTEKLFFGSGTQLSVL.

This clone is a singleton in its sample. This chain connects TRBV11-3 to TRBJ1-5, with D possibly TRBD1 on 5 matching bases. The V end was cut by 3 bases, the J end by 6 bases, with 15 bases between. The CDR3 contains 15 residues. CDR1 SGHNT and CDR2 YENEEA come from the germline V gene. The CDR3 region is CASSFTGGSRQPQHF. In nucleotides, the CDR3 is TGTGCCAGCAGCTTTACGGGGGGAAGCCGTCAGCCCCAGCATTTT. Supplemented by reference TRBV11-3 and TRBJ1-5, the full variable domain reads EAGVVQSPRYKIIEKKQPVAFWCNPISGHNTLYWYLQNLGQGPELLIRYENEEAVDDSQLPKDRFSAERLKGVDSTLKIQPAELGDSAVYLCASSFTGGSRQPQHFGDGTRLSIL.

The genes are TRBV6-5 and TRBJ2-5; 8 nucleotides match TRBD2. V shed 7 bases and J 1 base; nucleotides not matched to a gene: 5. The CDR3 covers 14 residues. CDR1 is MNHEY, CDR2 SVGAGI, per germline. In DNA, the CDR3 is TGTGCCAGCAATCGCGGGGGGCCCCAAGAGACCCAGTACTTC. This encodes CASNRGGPQETQYF.

The chain carries TRBV7-9 and TRBJ1-5; 9 bases agree with TRBD1. V lost 5 bases, J lost 6 bases, and 8 bases stayed unmatched. The CDR3 contains 15 residues. Looked up from germline, CDR1 is SEHNR and CDR2 is FQNEAQ (reference sequence). CDR3 DNA sequence: TGTGCCAGCAGCAGAACCGGGACAGGGCGTCAGCCCCAGCATTTT. As protein: CASSRTGTGRQPQHF.

The chain combines TRBV30 with TRBJ1-1; the match to TRBD1 covers 7 bases. This CDR3 region has 12 residues. With 4 bases clipped from V and 5 bases from J, the junction kept 4 bases outside the gene matches. Germline V gene lookup returns CDR1 GTSNPN and CDR2 SVGIG (reference sequence). CDR3 amino acids: CAWKQGITEAFF. The CDR3 bases are TGTGCCTGGAAACAGGGGATTACTGAAGCTTTCTTT.